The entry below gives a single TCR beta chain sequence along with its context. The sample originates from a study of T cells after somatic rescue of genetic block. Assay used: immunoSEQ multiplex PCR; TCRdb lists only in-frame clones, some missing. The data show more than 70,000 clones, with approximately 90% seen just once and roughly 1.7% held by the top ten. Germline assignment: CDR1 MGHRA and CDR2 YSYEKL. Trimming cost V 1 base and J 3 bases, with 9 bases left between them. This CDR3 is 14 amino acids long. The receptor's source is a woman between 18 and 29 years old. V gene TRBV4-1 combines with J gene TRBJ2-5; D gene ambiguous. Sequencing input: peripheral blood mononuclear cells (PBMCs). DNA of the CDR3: TGCGCCAGCAGCCAAGCCGTGGCCGAAGAGACCCAGTACTTC. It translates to CASSQAVAEETQYF.